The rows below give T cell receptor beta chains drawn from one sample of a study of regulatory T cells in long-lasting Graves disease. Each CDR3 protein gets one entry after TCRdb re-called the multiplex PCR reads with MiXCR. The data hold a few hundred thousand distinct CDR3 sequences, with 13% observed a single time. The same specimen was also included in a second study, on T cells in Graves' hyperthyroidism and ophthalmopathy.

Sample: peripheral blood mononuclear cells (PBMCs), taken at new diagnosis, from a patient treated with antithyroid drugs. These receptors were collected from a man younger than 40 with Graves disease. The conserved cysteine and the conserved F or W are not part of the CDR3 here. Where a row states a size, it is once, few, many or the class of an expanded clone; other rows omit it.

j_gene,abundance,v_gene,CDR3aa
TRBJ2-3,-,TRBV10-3,AISNRRANTDTQY
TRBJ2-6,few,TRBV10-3,AISESGTRSGANVLT
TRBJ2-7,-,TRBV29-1,SVEWLAARSSYEQY
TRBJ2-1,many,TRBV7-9,ASSLASGHNNEQF
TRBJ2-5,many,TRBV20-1,SAPPRDRGQETQY
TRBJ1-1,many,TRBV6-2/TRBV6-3,ASSVGDANTEAF
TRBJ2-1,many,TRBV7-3,ASSFTGGDNEQF
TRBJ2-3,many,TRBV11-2,ASSLGPWGTDTQY
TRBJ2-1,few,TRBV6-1,ASKERGYNEQF
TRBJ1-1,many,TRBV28,ASSFGAEAF
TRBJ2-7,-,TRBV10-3,AISDSAGADYEQY
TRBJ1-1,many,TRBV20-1,SARGGGTAFQNTEAF
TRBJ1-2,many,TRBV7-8,ASSPGFGGPRGYGYT
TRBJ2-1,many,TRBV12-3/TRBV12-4,ASTDGQGTNEQF
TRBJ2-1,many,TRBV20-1,SAKGLAGGREQF
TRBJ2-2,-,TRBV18,ASSPPFGLAGELF
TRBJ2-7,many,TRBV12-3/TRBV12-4,ASSLERTSGSYEQY
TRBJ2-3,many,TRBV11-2,ASSLQAGTSTDTQY
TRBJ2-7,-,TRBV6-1,ASSEYGGRGEQY
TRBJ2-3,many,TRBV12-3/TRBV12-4,ASTPSGRRTDTQY
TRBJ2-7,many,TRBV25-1,ASSEGAIGVYEQY
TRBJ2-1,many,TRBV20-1,SASPGLAENNEQF
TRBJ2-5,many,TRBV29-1,SGLEAGGLRETQY
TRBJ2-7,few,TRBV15,ATSRDRQSGDYEQY
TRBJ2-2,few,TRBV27,ASSPTGVRRTGELF
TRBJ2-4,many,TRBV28,ASSLPDSFAAKNIQY
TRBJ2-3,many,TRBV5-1,ASSLVGRDTQY
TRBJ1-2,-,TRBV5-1,ASSLDVRNYGYT
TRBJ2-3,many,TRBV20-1,SSGSGVGTDTQY
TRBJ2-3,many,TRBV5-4,ASSLMAGQEY
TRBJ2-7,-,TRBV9,ASGVGQGSYEQY
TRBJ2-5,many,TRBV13,ASRTHGASGYLEETQY
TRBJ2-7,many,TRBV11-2,ASSLIPLDYYEQY
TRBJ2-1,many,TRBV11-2,ASSLGRGLAVRYNEQF
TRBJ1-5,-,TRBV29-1,SVWTSNQPQH
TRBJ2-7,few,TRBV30,AWGPHYEQY
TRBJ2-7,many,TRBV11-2,ASSLGQMASYEQY
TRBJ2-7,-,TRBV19,ASRGQLLAGAGEQY
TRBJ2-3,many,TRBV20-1,SARASGWSTDTQY
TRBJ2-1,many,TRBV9,ASSSLANNEQF
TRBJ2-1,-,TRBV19,ASSISGSDRNEQF
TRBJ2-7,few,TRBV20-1,SAPRDGYEQY
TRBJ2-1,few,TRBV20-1,SASPGQGDSYNEQF
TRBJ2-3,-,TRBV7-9,ASSSAGVGDTQY
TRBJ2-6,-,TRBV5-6,ASSALGAGANVLT
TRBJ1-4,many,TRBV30,AWRKGRIKANEKLF
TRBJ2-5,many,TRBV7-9,ASSLVRSGGQETQY
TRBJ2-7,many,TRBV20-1,SASWGRAGYEQY
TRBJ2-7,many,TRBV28,ASSNTGLAGGFPLSYEQY
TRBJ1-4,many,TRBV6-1,ASTTPPRWAATNEKLF
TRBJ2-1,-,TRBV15,ATSRDRLAGYNEQF
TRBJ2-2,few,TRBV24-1,ATSDPGLAGGNTGELF
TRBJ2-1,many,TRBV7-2,ASSLEATSGWEQF
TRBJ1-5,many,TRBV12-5,ASGLSGKFNQPQH
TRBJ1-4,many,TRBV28,ASSLHTATNEKLF